Shown below are 3 T cell receptor beta chains from a single sample sequenced in a study of cytomegalovirus exposure and HLA in healthy donors. The PCR ran on 60 Vbeta and 13 Jbeta primers. Only in-frame clones appear in the TCRdb table, and some are missing; sequencing was by immunoSEQ multiplex PCR. In the table there are tens of thousands of clones, around 70% of which are singletons. What was sequenced was PBMCs. These TCRs come from a man in his forties or fifties in good health and CMV-seropositive.

This clone was counted a single time. V and J are TRBV2 and TRBJ2-3, with no clear D. The CDR3 length is 13 residues. Germline lookup yields CDR1 SNHLY and CDR2 FYNNEI. The V gene lost 6 bases and the J gene lost 2 bases, with 9 bases spanning the gap. The DNA of the CDR3 is TGTGCCAGCAGACCGCGGTACACAGATACGCAGTATTTT. Translating it yields CASRPRYTDTQYF.

This clone was counted only a few times. The chain joins TRBV6-6 to TRBJ2-3; no clear D gene. The V and J ends lost 8 bases and 0 bases respectively, with 15 bases between them. The germline gives CDR1 MNHNY, CDR2 SVGAGI (reference sequence). This CDR3 region has 15 residues. The CDR3 loop reads CASASTDFSTDTQYF. Written as DNA, the CDR3 is TGTGCCAGCGCCTCAACAGATTTTAGCACAGATACGCAGTATTTT.

CDR3 bases: TGCGCCAGCGGCGGGACAGGGCGCACAGATACGCAGTATTTT. Its translation is CASGGTGRTDTQYF. This sequence joins TRBV23-1 and TRBJ2-3, with 9 bases identical to TRBD1. TRBV23-1 has ORF status, its function being uncertain. The V gene end was trimmed by 8 bases and the J gene end by 1 base; junction bases not matched to a gene: 4. The CDR3 is 14 amino acids.